The subject of this entry is one T cell receptor beta chain. It lacks a known antigen. No clone much larger than this one lies a single base away; base qualities are absent. V and J are truncated by 10 bases and 0 bases respectively, leaving an intervening sequence of 15 bases. The CDR3 covers 15 residues, taking in both the cysteine and the phenylalanine. The DNA shown is the 45-base CDR3, in frame from base 1. The germline V gene provides CDR1 SGHVS and CDR2 FNYEAQ. The sample belongs to a study of Ad26.COV2.S vaccination and SARS-CoV-2 variants (dated by TCRdb to the early 2020s). At the level of the whole study: Vaccine-arm donors came from COV1001, a multicentre, randomized, double-blind, placebo-controlled phase I-IIa trial of Ad26.COV2.S in healthy adults. Ad26.COV2.S was administered intramuscularly at 5 x 10^10 or 1 x 10^11 viral particles, either as a single shot or as two shots given 56 days apart. The specificity and breadth of SARS-CoV-2-reactive T cell receptors after Ad26.COV2.S vaccination were assessed by TCRbeta repertoire sequencing. The TCR-sequenced set comprised approximately 30 samples: some 20 Ad26.COV2.S vaccine recipients, 5 placebo recipients and 8 SARS-CoV-2 convalescent individuals. Participants in the trial were split at random into five groups of five each, receiving low-dose or high-dose Ad26.COV2.S once or twice, or else placebo on both occasions. Blinding of investigators to trial group allocation was maintained during experiments and outcome assessment.

The immunoSEQ Assay was used to sequence TCRbeta CDR3 regions. After extraction, genomic DNA underwent amplification by bias-controlled multiplex PCR, followed by high-throughput sequencing. Turning to the authors' computational methods: To quantify the absolute abundance of each unique TCRbeta CDR3 region, sequences were collapsed and filtered. T cell fraction was estimated by normalizing TCRbeta template counts to usable DNA, with usable DNA measured through amplification of reference genes found in all nucleated cells. Repertoire TCRs were annotated as SARS-CoV-2-specific when V gene, CDR3 amino acid sequence and J gene were exactly matched to a known reactive TCR set. MIRA supplied the reference SARS-CoV-2 TCR set, which was filtered for enrichment in COVID-19-positive ImmuneCODE repertoires so that public or cross-reactive TCRs were removed. Drawing on the MIRA antigens, annotated TCRs were analysed further at the level of specific ORF or position within ORF. Breadth was defined as the number of annotated unique rearrangements divided by the total number of unique productive rearrangements, and depth was defined as the summed frequency of the annotated unique rearrangements. Two-sided Wilcoxon rank-sum tests were applied when comparing TCR breadth between groups. TCRdb took over this immuneACCESS table, retaining in-frame rearrangements with V and J assigned. Such tables are incomplete; in checked studies, under half of the missing clones stem from an unresolved V gene, and the remainder is unexplained. D and trimming come from the DNA, and the V and J calls and clone size come from that table. A total of hundreds of thousands of clones appear in this sample, roughly 90% of them only once. Of the sample, roughly 1.5% is held by the ten largest clones.

This sample's treatment or condition label indicates: over 15 received Ad26.COV2.S at low or high dose, single or two shots; about 5 received placebo; per-sample allocation not given. For vaccine and placebo recipients, repertoires were sequenced using samples collected on day 63 after the first injection. In Cohort 1b, about two dozen adults aged 18-55 years were enrolled at a single site in Boston, USA, between 29 July and 7 August 2020. Ad26.COV2.S consisted of a replication-incompetent adenovirus type 26 vector by which a prefusion-stabilized SARS-CoV-2 spike protein from the original Wuhan strain was expressed. On the study overall, not on this receptor specifically: Vaccine and placebo recipients had similar non-spike TCR breadth, a finding consistent with the vaccine containing only spike. Ad26.COV2.S recipients had higher spike-specific TCR breadth than placebo recipients (P = 0.0014). The study lacked the statistical power to compare responses across vaccine doses or regimens. After vaccination, spike-specific CD8+ and CD4+ T cell responses were reported to show substantial breadth. The authors noted that total T cell responses may have been underestimated by the TCR breadth and depth analyses.

Sequenced material: peripheral blood, taken in a trial of Ad26.COV2.S vaccine versus placebo. The TCR sequence derives from a person aged 18 to 65 who received the Ad26.COV2.S COVID-19 vaccine or a placebo. Rearrangement joined TRBV7-6 to TRBJ2-2; the D gene is possibly TRBD2, with 5 bases matching. At the DNA level, the sequence is TGTGCCATAGGGAGAGGGAGATCGAACACCGGGGAGCTGTTTTTT. The resulting protein is CAIGRGRSNTGELFF.